Listed here are 25 T cell receptor beta chains from one sample, sequenced in a study of PD-1 blockade in classical Hodgkin lymphoma. The repertoire was sequenced with immunoSEQ multiplex PCR; TCRdb's copy has only in-frame clones and lacks some. The sample holds roughly 32,000 clones, 94% seen once. Time point: newly diagnosed, previously untreated cHL patient sample. The sequenced sample consisted of peripheral blood mononuclear cells (PBMCs). These receptors originate from a human donor with classical Hodgkin lymphoma.

The chain has TRBV5-4 and TRBJ2-1, with a possible D match to TRBD2 (5 bases). Germline V gene lookup returns CDR1 SGHNT and CDR2 YYREEE (reference sequence). The CDR3 loop spans 13 amino acids. V was shortened by 6 bases and J by 8 bases, with 15 bases between the two germline ends. CDR3 in amino acids: CASTRADGDEQFF. The DNA of the CDR3 is TGTGCCAGCACAAGAGCGGACGGGGATGAGCAGTTCTTC.

The J gene is TRBJ2-7, the V gene TRBV7-2; a weak D match, TRBD2 (5 bases). Germline V CDR1 and CDR2: SGHTA, FQGNSA. V gave up 5 bases and J gave up 0 bases, with 11 bases separating them. This CDR3 is 14 amino acids long. CDR3 residues: CASSADFSSYEQYF. The CDR3 region has the DNA TGTGCCAGCAGCGCGGACTTTTCCTCCTACGAGCAGTACTTC.

The J gene is TRBJ2-1, the V gene TRBV14, with TRBD2 matching 10 bases. Germline CDR1 is SGHDN and CDR2 is FVKESK. V lost 2 bases, J lost 2 bases, and 0 bases stayed unmatched. CDR3 length: 15 amino acids. The CDR3 loop reads CASSQLAGAYNEQFF. The CDR3 DNA reads TGTGCCAGCAGCCAACTAGCGGGGGCCTACAATGAGCAGTTCTTC.

The V and J genes are TRBV6-5 and TRBJ1-4, with TRBD1 identical over 11 bases. V dropped 10 bases and J dropped 8; count of bases not matched to a gene: 3. This CDR3 comprises 12 residues. Germline V lookup: CDR1 MNHEY, CDR2 SVGAGI. The CDR3 DNA is TGTGCCACCCGGACAGGGGGCGAAAAACTGTTTTTT. Amino acid sequence: CATRTGGEKLFF.

The V call is TRBV19, the J call TRBJ1-1; a possible D gene is TRBD1 (5 bases). Deletions cut 2 bases from V and 1 base from J, with 5 bases between. The V gene's germline CDR1 is LNHDA and CDR2 SQIVND (reference sequence). The CDR3 consists of 13 residues. The chain's CDR3 is CASSIQGNTEAFF. In DNA form, the CDR3 reads TGTGCCAGTAGTATACAGGGGAACACTGAAGCTTTCTTT. Looking up the rest from reference TRBV19 and TRBJ1-1 gives the full variable domain: DGGITQSPKYLFRKEGQNVTLSCEQNLNHDAMYWYRQDPGQGLRLIYYSQIVNDFQKGDIAEGYSVSREKKESFPLTVTSAQKNPTAFYLCASSIQGNTEAFFGQGTRLTVV.

The CDR3 nucleotides read TGTGCCAGCAGCATGGGGCTCTATGGCTACACCTTC. Amino acids: CASSMGLYGYTF. V gene TRBV7-9 combines with J gene TRBJ1-2, with D possibly matching TRBD1 (5 bases). The CDR3 contains 12 residues. V lost 5 bases, J lost 4 bases, and 8 bases lay in between. CDR1 and CDR2 (germline): SEHNR, FQNEAQ (reference sequence). The complete variable domain, with remaining parts taken from reference TRBV7-9 and TRBJ1-2, reads DTGVSQNPRHKITKRGQNVTFRCDPISEHNRLYWYRQTLGQGPEFLTYFQNEAQLEKSRLLSDRFSAERPKGSFSTLEIQRTEQGDSAMYLCASSMGLYGYTFGSGTRLTVV.

Only one count was recorded for this clone. V and J are TRBV6-5 and TRBJ2-5; 7 bases line up with TRBD2. There are 14 residues in the CDR3. V lost 5 bases and J lost 7; bases outside the gene matches: 10. CDR1 and CDR2 (germline): MNHEY, SVGAGI. CDR3 protein: CASSPWTREGTQYF. Here the CDR3 DNA reads TGTGCCAGCAGTCCTTGGACTAGAGAGGGGACCCAGTACTTC.

V is TRBV2 and J is TRBJ2-2; 9 bases are shared with TRBD1. The CDR3 consists of 16 residues. J was trimmed by 1 base and V by 1 base; bases with no gene match: 1. CDR1 and CDR2 from the germline V gene are SNHLY and FYNNEI. The CDR3 nucleotides read TGTGCCAGCAGTGAAGGGGGACAGGGGAACACCGGGGAGCTGTTTTTT. It specifies CASSEGGQGNTGELFF.

The gene calls are TRBV7-8 and TRBJ1-1, with D possibly matching TRBD1 (6 bases). Per germline, CDR1 SGHVS and CDR2 FQNEAQ. The CDR3 totals 16 residues. Trimming took off 1 base at V and 0 bases at J, with 12 bases between the two ends. The CDR3 reads CASSLVTGRMNTEAFF. The CDR3 DNA reads TGTGCCAGCAGCTTAGTCACAGGGAGGATGAACACTGAAGCTTTCTTT.

The chain couples TRBV30 to TRBJ2-1; 9 nucleotides align to TRBD2. Trimming took 5 bases from V and 1 from J; bases not matched to a gene: 3. Germline CDR1 and CDR2: GTSNPN and SVGIG (reference sequence). This CDR3 region has 14 residues. The CDR3 sequence is CAWVTSGSYNEQFF. Written as DNA, the CDR3 is TGTGCCTGGGTCACTAGCGGGTCCTACAATGAGCAGTTCTTC.

Of note for this clone: The sample contains more than one DNA sequence encoding this CDR3. This rearrangement joins TRBV11-2 to TRBJ2-7, with a weak D call TRBD2 (5 bases). Trimming removed 4 bases from V and 0 bases from J, with 16 bases in between. From germline, CDR1 is SGHAT and CDR2 FQNNGV. The CDR3 is 16 amino acids. CDR3 nucleotide sequence: TGTGCCAGCAGCTCCCTAAGCGGCAGGAGCTCCTACGAGCAGTACTTC. This gives the protein CASSSLSGRSSYEQYF. The full variable domain, its missing parts supplied by reference TRBV11-2 and TRBJ2-7, is EAGVAQSPRYKIIEKRQSVAFWCNPISGHATLYWYQQILGQGPKLLIQFQNNGVVDDSQLPKDRFSAERLKGVDSTLKIQPAKLEDSAVYLCASSSLSGRSSYEQYFGPGTRLTVT.

The chain has TRBV7-5 and TRBJ2-1. TRBV7-5 constitutes a pseudogene. CDR3 length: 16 residues. The CDR3 bases are TGTGTCAGAAGCTCCATCGGACCCGTCTCCTACAATGAGCAGTTCTTC. This gives the protein CVRSSIGPVSYNEQFF.

On this clone itself: Other DNA sequences from this sample encode an identical CDR3 as well. The rearrangement joins TRBV9 to TRBJ2-2; a weak D match, TRBD2 (6 bases). The germline V and J ends were trimmed by 2 bases and 0 bases, with 8 bases remaining between them. Germline assignment: CDR1 SGDLS and CDR2 YYNGEE. The CDR3 has 15 amino acids. The CDR3 region has the DNA TGTGCCAGCAGCGTTGGAGGGTCGAACACCGGGGAGCTGTTTTTT. Translated: CASSVGGSNTGELFF.

The chain couples TRBV15 to TRBJ2-3; 8 bases map to TRBD1. CDR1 LNHNV and CDR2 YYDKDF come from the germline V gene (reference sequence). This CDR3 is built from 16 residues. The J segment lost 2 bases and the V segment lost 6 bases, leaving 10 bases of the junction unmatched. CDR3 sequence (DNA): TGTGCCACCAGTCGCTACAGGGGGACATACACAGATACGCAGTATTTT. Its translation is CATSRYRGTYTDTQYF.

This chain connects TRBV21-1 to TRBJ1-4; TRBD1, the table's D call, lacks a check against the DNA. TRBV21-1 is an annotated pseudogene. The CDR3 contains 14 residues. This CDR3 reads CASFPRTGYEKLFF. CDR3 coding DNA: TGTGCCAGCTTCCCCCGGACAGGATACGAAAAACTGTTTTTT.

This clone was counted a single time. The chain employs TRBV19 and TRBJ1-1; D might be TRBD1 (6 bases). The CDR3 is 17 residues long. Looked up from germline, CDR1 is LNHDA and CDR2 is SQIVND (reference sequence). V dropped 3 bases and J dropped 0 bases, with 17 bases sitting between them. In DNA form, the CDR3 reads TGTGCCAGTAGTATTTACGACAGGAGACAAATGAACACTGAAGCTTTCTTT. Translated: CASSIYDRRQMNTEAFF.

The chain has TRBV19 and TRBJ2-7; 10 bases are shared with TRBD2. Trimming at V came to 10 bases and at J to 7 bases, leaving 22 bases not matched to a gene. The CDR3 has 17 residues. Germline-derived CDR1 and CDR2 are LNHDA and SQIVND (reference sequence). In DNA form, the CDR3 reads TGTGCCACTCAGGGTTGGGTTGGTCCTAGCGGGAGAGGAGAGCAGTACTTC. As protein: CATQGWVGPSGRGEQYF. Filled out from reference TRBV19 and TRBJ2-7, the complete variable domain reads DGGITQSPKYLFRKEGQNVTLSCEQNLNHDAMYWYRQDPGQGLRLIYYSQIVNDFQKGDIAEGYSVSREKKESFPLTVTSAQKNPTAFYLCATQGWVGPSGRGEQYFGPGTRLTVT.

V is TRBV5-6 and J is TRBJ2-3; no firm D call. This CDR3 has 17 residues. The germline gives CDR1 SGHDT, CDR2 YYEEEE. V lost 3 bases and J lost 2, with 19 bases in between. This CDR3 reads CASSSDYGWALTDTQYF. In DNA, the CDR3 is TGTGCCAGCAGCTCGGATTATGGCTGGGCTCTCACAGATACGCAGTATTTT.

The chain combines TRBV19 with TRBJ2-1; maybe TRBD2 (6 bases). Trimming stripped 5 bases from V and 6 bases from J, with 11 bases between. Germline V gives CDR1 LNHDA, CDR2 SQIVND (reference sequence). The CDR3 loop spans 13 amino acids. The CDR3 reads CASSSTGGNEQFF. CDR3 nucleotides: TGTGCCAGTAGTTCTACCGGGGGCAATGAGCAGTTCTTC.

The chain is built from TRBV30 and TRBJ1-3; 8 positions match TRBD1. CDR3 size: 13 residues. The V gene end was trimmed by 3 bases and the J gene end by 7 bases; junction bases not matched to a gene: 5. Germline V gene sequence: CDR1 GTSNPN, CDR2 SVGIG (reference sequence). CDR3 in amino acids: CAWSRGQRNTIYF. The CDR3 region has the DNA TGTGCCTGGAGCAGGGGGCAACGCAACACCATATATTTT.

The CDR3 loop is CAQERDRRTDTQYF. CDR3 nucleotides: TGTGCCCAAGAGAGGGACAGACGCACAGATACGCAGTATTTT. The chain uses TRBV30 and TRBJ2-3; 7 bases align to TRBD1. The germline V gene encodes CDR1 GTSNPN and CDR2 SVGIG (reference sequence). The CDR3 has 14 amino acids. Germline trimming cut 8 bases from V and 1 base from J; bases unmatched to any gene: 9. The whole variable domain, filled in from reference TRBV30 and TRBJ2-3, reads SQTIHQWPATLVQPVGSPLSLECTVEGTSNPNLYWYRQAAGRGLQLLFYSVGIGQISSEVPQNLSASRPQDRQFILSSKKLLLSDSGFYLCAQERDRRTDTQYFGPGTRLTVL.

The rearrangement uses TRBV9 and TRBJ2-3; D is uncertain. Looked up from germline, CDR1 is SGDLS and CDR2 is YYNGEE. V lost 0 bases, J lost 1 base, and 6 bases lay in between. This CDR3 spans 14 amino acids. CDR3 sequence (DNA): TGTGCCAGCAGCGTAGGGGCGGGCACAGATACGCAGTATTTT. It is translated as CASSVGAGTDTQYF. The variable domain in full, completed from reference TRBV9 and TRBJ2-3, reads DSGVTQTPKHLITATGQRVTLRCSPRSGDLSVYWYQQSLDQGLQFLIQYYNGEERAKGNILERFSAQQFPDLHSELNLSSLELGDSALYFCASSVGAGTDTQYFGPGTRLTVL.

The chain uses TRBV13 and TRBJ2-1; D perhaps matches TRBD2 (6 bases). CDR3 length: 15 residues. Germline V gene data show CDR1 as PRHDT and CDR2 as FYEKMQ (reference sequence). Trimming pared 5 bases from V and 7 bases from J, leaving 18 bases between. CDR3 in amino acids: CASSPYRDLGNEQFF. The CDR3 DNA reads as TGTGCCAGCAGCCCATACCGGGACTTAGGGAATGAGCAGTTCTTC.

The chain is built from TRBV5-6 and TRBJ2-1; 7 bases are a match to TRBD2. The CDR3 covers 16 residues. The trim removed 3 bases at V and 1 base at J, leaving 7 bases unmatched. CDR1 is SGHDT, CDR2 YYEEEE, per germline. CDR3 sequence reads: CASSSLEGGSYNEQFF. DNA of the CDR3: TGTGCCAGCAGCTCGCTGGAGGGAGGGTCCTACAATGAGCAGTTCTTC.

J is TRBJ1-1 and V is TRBV7-8, with D tentatively TRBD1 (5 bases). In germline, CDR1 is SGHVS, CDR2 FQNEAQ. The V end was cut by 4 bases, the J end by 5 bases, with 17 bases between. There are 15 residues in the CDR3. The CDR3, as DNA: TGTGCCAGCAGCTCTCCCTGGGGGAGTGAGACTGAAGCTTTCTTT. The encoded protein is CASSSPWGSETEAFF.